A single sample is the source of the 7 T cell receptor beta chains below, sequenced in a study of regulatory T cells in long-lasting Graves disease. iRepertoire HTBI primers and Arm-PCR of CDR3 regions built TCR beta libraries. In TCRdb, the multiplex PCR reads were re-called with MiXCR into one record per CDR3 protein. The sample lists 360,000 or so distinct CDR3 sequences; roughly 15% were seen once. The time point is: newly diagnosed GD, antithyroid drugs for less than 3 months. From RNA extracted from PBMCs, the TCR library was made. These sequences were also reported in another study, on T cells in Graves' hyperthyroidism and ophthalmopathy.

The specimen was peripheral blood mononuclear cells (PBMCs), collected at new diagnosis, from a patient treated with antithyroid drugs. Receptors originate from a woman younger than 35 with Graves disease.

This chain links TRBV24-1 with TRBJ2-3; 10 nucleotides match TRBD2. CDR3 length: 16 amino acids. CDR1 KGHDR and CDR2 SFDVKD come from the germline V gene. The V segment lost 4 bases and the J segment 1 base; nucleotides outside the gene matches: 4. CDR3: CATSDPGLAGTDTQYF. The DNA of the CDR3 is TGTGCCACCAGTGACCCAGGACTAGCGGGCACAGATACGCAGTATTTT.

This clonotype was observed a handful of times. This chain joins TRBV11-2 and TRBJ1-4; TRBD1 matches 7 bases. Germline assignment: CDR1 SGHAT and CDR2 FQNNGV. CDR3 length equals 16 residues. With 5 bases clipped from V and 0 bases from J, the junction kept 6 bases outside the gene matches. CDR3 coding DNA: TGTGCCAGCAGCACGGGGACAGTTGCAACTAATGAAAAACTGTTTTTT. It yields the protein CASSTGTVATNEKLFF. The full variable domain, completed using reference TRBV11-2 and TRBJ1-4, is EAGVAQSPRYKIIEKRQSVAFWCNPISGHATLYWYQQILGQGPKLLIQFQNNGVVDDSQLPKDRFSAERLKGVDSTLKIQPAKLEDSAVYLCASSTGTVATNEKLFFGSGTQLSVL.

With regard to this clonotype: A single base separates this from a much larger clone, so it may be a read error. The CDR3 coding sequence is TGTGCCAGCAGCCGGGCCCGCGGGTCTGAAGCTTTCTTT. Its protein is CASSRARGSEAFF. This chain uses TRBV3-1 with TRBJ1-1; D gene uncertain. Trimming shortened V by 4 bases and J by 6 bases, and 12 bases separated the two germline ends. The V gene's germline CDR1 is LGHDT and CDR2 YNNKEL (reference sequence). CDR3 size: 13 residues.

Many counts were recorded for this clonotype. V and J are TRBV28 and TRBJ2-3; D not certain. With 6 bases removed from V and 0 bases from J, the gap between germline ends came to 13 bases. The germline gives CDR1 MDHEN, CDR2 SYDVKM. This CDR3 spans 15 amino acids. This CDR3 reads CASRPHFPSTDTQYF. CDR3 nucleotide sequence: TGTGCCAGCAGGCCACATTTCCCTAGCACAGATACGCAGTATTTT.

For the CDR3, the DNA is TGTGCCAGCAGTTTTGGCGGAAGGGGGTTGGGAGAGCAGTACTTC. This codes for CASSFGGRGLGEQYF. V usage is TRBV12-3 or TRBV12-4 and J usage is TRBJ2-7; D might be TRBD1 (6 bases). The CDR3 is 15 amino acids. With 3 bases removed from V and 7 bases from J, the gap between germline ends came to 19 bases.

To note about this clonotype: This probably arose from a read error, given a far larger clone one base away. The chain is built from TRBV7-2 and TRBJ2-3; D possibly corresponds to TRBD1 (6 bases). Matching the DNA end better, TRBJ2-5 makes the J call doubtful. The V gene's germline CDR1 is SGHTA and CDR2 FQGNSA. The length of the CDR3 is 15 residues. CDR3 sequence: CASSLQTGRGEIQYF. CDR3 nucleotides: TGTGCCAGCAGCTTGCAAACAGGGCGAGGAGAGATCCAGTACTTC.

This clonotype appeared a few times. The chain uses TRBV5-1 and TRBJ2-7; 8 positions match TRBD2. Germline trimming cut 4 bases from V and 4 bases from J; bases unmatched to any gene: 10. The CDR3 spans 15 residues. CDR1 SGHRS and CDR2 YFSETQ come from the germline V gene. The DNA for the CDR3 is TGCGCCAGCAGCGGGGAGCGGGAGAGTAGATACGAGCAGTACTTC. Its protein is CASSGERESRYEQYF. The entire variable domain, with the rest obtained from reference TRBV5-1 and TRBJ2-7, is as follows: KAGVTQTPRYLIKTRGQQVTLSCSPISGHRSVSWYQQTPGQGLQFLFEYFSETQRNKGNFPGRFSGRQFSNSRSEMNVSTLELGDSALYLCASSGERESRYEQYFGPGTRLTVT.